A selection of T cell receptor beta chains follows, all from one sample in a study of T cell repertoires in cytomegalovirus infection. These receptors have no known antigen. MiXCR was run by TCRdb on the reads, yielding one entry per CDR3 protein. The sample consists of around 430,000 distinct CDR3 sequences, about two fifths of them appearing once. The sample consisted of cultured PBMCs, taken from culture after CMV antigen stimulation. The receptors originated from a human donor in good health (CMV status not recorded). Some clones in this sample may be carry-over from other donors' samples. CDR3s include the opening cysteine and the closing phenylalanine or tryptophan. A D gene is named only where the DNA matches it firmly. Only some rows state a clone size, as once, few, many or a class for expanded clones.

CDR3: CASSPLGLTNTGELFF; DNA: TGCGCCAGCAGCCCCCTGGGACTTACGAACACCGGGGAGCTGTTTTTT; length: 16; D: -; V: TRBV4-3; size: -; J: TRBJ2-2
CDR3: CASSLVYTGGGTEAFF; DNA: TGTGCCAGCAGCTTAGTGTATACAGGGGGAGGCACTGAAGCTTTCTTT; length: 16; D: TRBD1; V: TRBV7-2; size: many; J: TRBJ1-1
CDR3: CAISRERAANEQFF; DNA: TGTGCCATCAGTCGGGAGCGGGCCGCAAATGAGCAGTTCTTC; length: 14; D: -; V: TRBV10-3; size: -; J: TRBJ2-1
CDR3: CASTPRAGVTGELFF; DNA: TGTGCCAGCACCCCTCGTGCGGGAGTTACCGGGGAGCTGTTTTTT; length: 15; D: TRBD2; V: TRBV12-3/TRBV12-4; size: once; J: TRBJ2-2
CDR3: CASSRDRDTQYF; DNA: TGTGCCAGCAGCCGAGATCGCGATACGCAGTATTTT; length: 12; D: -; V: TRBV6-2/TRBV6-3; size: few; J: TRBJ2-3
CDR3: CAWTQGAFYTGELFF; DNA: TGTGCCTGGACACAGGGGGCTTTTTACACCGGGGAGCTGTTTTTT; length: 15; D: TRBD1; V: TRBV30; size: -; J: TRBJ2-2
CDR3: CASSLGGQDADTQYF; DNA: TGTGCCAGCAGCTTAGGTGGGCAGGACGCAGATACGCAGTATTTT; length: 15; D: -; V: TRBV7-2; size: few; J: TRBJ2-3
CDR3: CASSLEGGSNQPQHF; DNA: TGTGCCAGCAGCTTGGAGGGGGGAAGCAATCAGCCCCAGCATTTT; length: 15; D: -; V: TRBV7-9; size: few; J: TRBJ1-5
CDR3: CASSQWGQGDTQYF; DNA: TGTGCCAGCAGCCAATGGGGACAGGGCGATACGCAGTATTTT; length: 14; D: TRBD1; V: TRBV7-2; size: -; J: TRBJ2-3
CDR3: CSARDRRDPAEQYF; DNA: TGCAGTGCTAGGGACCGCCGGGACCCAGCCGAGCAGTACTTC; length: 14; D: -; V: TRBV20-1; size: -; J: TRBJ2-7
CDR3: CASSELSNTGELFF; DNA: TGTGCCAGCAGTGAACTCTCAAACACCGGGGAGCTGTTTTTT; length: 14; D: -; V: TRBV2; size: few; J: TRBJ2-2
CDR3: CASSNLEDTQYF; DNA: TGTGCCAGCAGCAACTTAGAAGATACGCAGTATTTT; length: 12; D: -; V: TRBV11-2; size: few; J: TRBJ2-3
CDR3: CATSQGNTEAFF; DNA: TGTGCCACCTCACAGGGGAACACTGAAGCTTTCTTT; length: 12; D: -; V: TRBV7-9; size: -; J: TRBJ1-1
CDR3: CASTRQGRQETQYF; DNA: TGTGCCAGCACCCGACAGGGTAGGCAAGAGACCCAGTACTTC; length: 14; D: TRBD1; V: TRBV6-2/TRBV6-3; size: -; J: TRBJ2-5
CDR3: CASSLSGPSYNEQFF; DNA: TGTGCCAGCAGCTTAAGCGGGCCTTCCTACAATGAGCAGTTCTTC; length: 15; D: -; V: TRBV7-2; size: many; J: TRBJ2-1
CDR3: CASSEESEPGGYEQYF; DNA: TGTGCCAGCAGTGAAGAATCGGAACCGGGTGGGTACGAGCAGTACTTC; length: 16; D: -; V: TRBV25-1; size: once; J: TRBJ2-7
CDR3: CASRAFSGGATEQFF; DNA: TGTGCCAGCAGAGCATTTAGCGGGGGGGCCACTGAGCAGTTCTTC; length: 15; D: TRBD2; V: TRBV6-8; size: -; J: TRBJ2-1
CDR3: CASSSQGGRNSPLHF; DNA: TGTGCCAGCAGCTCCCAAGGAGGTCGGAATTCACCCCTCCACTTT; length: 15; D: -; V: TRBV7-2; size: few; J: TRBJ1-6
CDR3: CATSTRTGDDIQYF; DNA: TGTGCCACCAGCACCCGGACAGGGGATGACATTCAGTACTTC; length: 14; D: TRBD1; V: TRBV15; size: few; J: TRBJ2-4
CDR3: CASSLSTTYNSPLHF; DNA: TGTGCCAGCAGCTTAAGTACAACCTACAATTCACCCCTCCACTTT; length: 15; D: -; V: TRBV7-8; size: -; J: TRBJ1-6
CDR3: CASSPRRRSGELFF; DNA: TGTGCCAGCAGTCCTAGGAGGCGTTCCGGGGAGCTGTTTTTT; length: 14; D: -; V: TRBV7-2; size: -; J: TRBJ2-2
CDR3: CASSPLAGTQYF; DNA: TGTGCCAGCAGCCCACTAGCGGGTACGCAGTATTTT; length: 12; D: TRBD2; V: TRBV11-2; size: -; J: TRBJ2-3
CDR3: CASSPGWAANQPQHF; DNA: TGTGCCAGCAGCCCCGGCTGGGCAGCAAATCAGCCCCAGCATTTT; length: 15; D: -; V: TRBV6-6; size: -; J: TRBJ1-5
CDR3: CASSQGSGADTQYF; DNA: TGTGCCAGCAGCCAGGGTAGCGGGGCAGATACGCAGTATTTT; length: 14; D: TRBD2; V: TRBV4-1; size: -; J: TRBJ2-3
CDR3: CASSLGVASATQYF; DNA: TGTGCCAGCAGCTTAGGGGTAGCGTCGGCTACGCAGTATTTT; length: 14; D: -; V: TRBV7-2; size: few; J: TRBJ2-3
CDR3: CASSEVTEYLAGVPSTDTQYF; DNA: TGTGCCAGCAGTGAAGTAACAGAGTACCTAGCGGGGGTCCCTAGCACAGATACGCAGTATTTT; length: 21; D: TRBD2; V: TRBV6-1; size: few; J: TRBJ2-3
CDR3: CASSAVGGSYEQYF; DNA: TGTGCCAGCAGCGCCGTTGGAGGTTCCTACGAGCAGTACTTC; length: 14; D: -; V: TRBV7-9; size: -; J: TRBJ2-7
CDR3: CASSQGLAADTDTQYF; DNA: TGCGCCAGCAGCCAGGGACTAGCGGCAGACACAGATACGCAGTATTTT; length: 16; D: TRBD2; V: TRBV4-3; size: few; J: TRBJ2-3
CDR3: CASSLSGQGDNEQFF; DNA: TGTGCCAGCAGCTTGTCGGGACAGGGCGACAATGAGCAGTTCTTC; length: 15; D: TRBD1; V: TRBV5-6; size: -; J: TRBJ2-1
CDR3: CASSVQGVYSGNTIYF; DNA: TGTGCCAGCAGTGTCCAGGGAGTCTACTCTGGAAACACCATATATTTT; length: 16; D: -; V: TRBV28; size: -; J: TRBJ1-3
CDR3: CASSSDSAGELFF; DNA: TGTGCCAGCAGTTCAGACTCGGCCGGGGAGCTGTTTTTT; length: 13; D: -; V: TRBV27; size: -; J: TRBJ2-2
CDR3: CASSYTGTGELFF; DNA: TGTGCCAGCAGCTATACAGGGACCGGGGAGCTGTTTTTT; length: 13; D: -; V: TRBV11-3; size: -; J: TRBJ2-2
CDR3: CASSMFRDSRTDTQYF; DNA: TGTGCCAGTAGTATGTTCCGGGACTCCAGGACAGATACGCAGTATTTT; length: 16; D: -; V: TRBV19; size: few; J: TRBJ2-3